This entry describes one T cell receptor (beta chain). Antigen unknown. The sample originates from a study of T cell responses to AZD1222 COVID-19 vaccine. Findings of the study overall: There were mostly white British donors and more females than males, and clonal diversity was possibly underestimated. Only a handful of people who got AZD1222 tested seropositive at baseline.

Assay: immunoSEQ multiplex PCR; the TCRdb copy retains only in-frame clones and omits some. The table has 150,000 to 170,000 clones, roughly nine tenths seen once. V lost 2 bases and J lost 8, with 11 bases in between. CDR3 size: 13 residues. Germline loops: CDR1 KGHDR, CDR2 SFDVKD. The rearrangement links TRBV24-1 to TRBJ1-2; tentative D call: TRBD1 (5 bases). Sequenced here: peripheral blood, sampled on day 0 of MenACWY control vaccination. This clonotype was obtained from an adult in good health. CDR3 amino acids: CATSDSRVGGYTF. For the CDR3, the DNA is TGTGCCACCAGTGATTCCAGGGTAGGAGGCTACACCTTC.